This TCR beta chain was captured in a study of T cells in women clearing cervical HPV infection. Sequenced by immunoSEQ multiplex PCR; TCRdb stores in-frame clones only, minus some. The table for this sample gives around 31,000 clones. The CDR3 runs 13 residues. V gave up 3 bases and J gave up 0 bases, with 5 bases separating them. Germline CDR1 and CDR2: SNHLY and FYNNEI. On this clone: The read comes to an end 3 residues before the CDR3 does, leaving the germline J gene to fill in the end.

The sequencing input was blood buffy coat. This chain connects TRBV2 to TRBJ1-2; D perhaps matches TRBD1 (5 bases). This receptor was identified in a woman aged 18 to 75 with a cervical HPV16 infection that either progressed to CIN3+ or cleared (not recorded which). This chain's CDR3 is CASSDRANYGYTF. CDR3 DNA, as far as it was read: TGTGCCAGCAGTGACAGGGCTAACTATGGC.